The 13 T cell receptor beta chains below all came from one sample that was sequenced in a study of CD4 T cell repertoires in COVID-19. Some clones are missing from TCRdb's copy, which holds only in-frame ones; the method was immunoSEQ multiplex PCR. Of approximately 75,000 clones listed, 80% to 90% are singletons. The sequenced sample was CD4+ T cells from peripheral blood, obtained after recovery from COVID-19. The receptors stem from a human donor who had COVID-19.

V gene TRBV19 combines with J gene TRBJ2-7; D may be TRBD1 (6 bases). The CDR3 consists of 14 residues. Germline values: CDR1 LNHDA, CDR2 SQIVND (reference sequence). Trimming removed 3 bases from V and 5 bases from J, with 14 bases in between. Here the CDR3 DNA reads TGTGCCAGTAGTATGAACAGGGCTAACGACGAGCAGTACTTC. It translates to CASSMNRANDEQYF.

The chain combines TRBV6-5 with TRBJ1-1; D not resolved. The length of the CDR3 is 13 residues. Germline values: CDR1 MNHEY, CDR2 SVGAGI. The ends were cut back, 7 bases at V and 7 bases at J, with 16 bases in the middle. CDR3 sequence: CASTRVSPLEAFF. Here the CDR3 DNA reads TGTGCCAGCACCCGAGTCTCGCCACTTGAAGCTTTCTTT.

In DNA form, the CDR3 reads TGTGCCAGCAGCTTTGGGGGCGAGCAGTACTTC. Residues: CASSFGGEQYF. This chain connects TRBV7-8 to TRBJ2-7, with D perhaps TRBD1 or TRBD2 (5 bases each). Deletions cut 3 bases from V and 6 bases from J, with 6 bases between. The CDR3 has 11 residues. The germline CDR1 and CDR2 sequences are SGHVS and FQNEAQ.

This chain uses TRBV24-1 with TRBJ1-1; D may be TRBD1 (5 bases). Germline V gene lookup returns CDR1 KGHDR and CDR2 SFDVKD. Trimming removed 7 bases from V and 0 bases from J, with 8 bases in between. The CDR3 length is 13 residues. CDR3 nucleotide sequence: TGTGCCACCAGAGAGGGACTGAACACTGAAGCTTTCTTT. It is translated as CATREGLNTEAFF.

This clone occurred once. V and J are TRBV2 and TRBJ2-1; 13 nucleotides line up with TRBD2. This CDR3 region has 16 residues. The V segment lost 6 bases and the J segment 7 bases; nucleotides outside the gene matches: 9. In germline, CDR1 is SNHLY, CDR2 FYNNEI. In nucleotides, the CDR3 is TGTGCCAGCAGACCCGGACTAGCGGGGGTGAGGAATGAGCAGTTCTTC. Translation gives CASRPGLAGVRNEQFF.

The chain recombines TRBV18 with TRBJ2-2; maybe TRBD1 (8 bases). The germline gives CDR1 KGHSH, CDR2 LQKENI. With 5 bases removed from V and 3 bases from J, the gap between germline ends came to 16 bases. The CDR3 runs 16 residues. CDR3 nucleotide sequence: TGTGCCAGCTCATCCGACAGGGGAGGGGACACCGGGGAGCTGTTTTTT. This translates into CASSSDRGGDTGELFF.

The chain carries TRBV9 and TRBJ2-3, with D hard to call. CDR1 is SGDLS and CDR2 is YYNGEE in the germline V gene. With 4 bases removed from V and 2 bases from J, the gap between germline ends came to 11 bases. The CDR3 sequence is 14 residues long. CDR3 sequence reads: CASSTTLPTDTQYF. DNA of the CDR3: TGTGCCAGCAGCACCACCCTCCCCACAGATACGCAGTATTTT.

J is TRBJ2-7 and V is TRBV6-5; TRBD2 agrees at 7 bases. The CDR3 has 14 residues. Germline trimming cut 6 bases from V and 7 bases from J; bases unmatched to any gene: 12. CDR1 and CDR2 (germline): MNHEY, SVGAGI. The CDR3 protein is CASRGLPSVGEQYF. The CDR3 bases are TGTGCCAGCAGGGGACTACCGTCCGTGGGGGAGCAGTACTTC.

The chain combines TRBV5-6 with TRBJ2-5; D call uncertain. Germline-derived CDR1 and CDR2 are SGHDT and YYEEEE. Trimming took off 0 bases at V and 4 bases at J, with 13 bases between the two ends. This CDR3 is 15 amino acids long. CDR3 coding DNA: TGTGCCAGCAGCTTGGCGTATCGAACGTTAGAGACCCAGTACTTC. Amino acids: CASSLAYRTLETQYF.

This rearrangement joins TRBV7-7 to TRBJ2-5, with D possibly being TRBD2 (6 bases). The germline gives CDR1 SSHAT, CDR2 FNYEAQ (reference sequence). The V end lost 5 bases, the J end lost 2 bases, and 9 bases lay between the germline ends. The CDR3 spans 13 residues. Here the CDR3 reads CASSPGLQETQYF. The CDR3 coding sequence is TGTGCCAGCAGCCCGGGACTGCAAGAGACCCAGTACTTC.

J is TRBJ1-2 and V is TRBV7-2, with 7 bases fitting TRBD1. The length of the CDR3 is 13 residues. Per germline, CDR1 SGHTA and CDR2 FQGNSA. V was pared by 4 bases and J by 3 bases, with 2 bases of the junction left unmatched. The CDR3 nucleotides are TGTGCCAGCAGCTGGGACAGTGACTATGGCTACACCTTC. Protein product: CASSWDSDYGYTF.

DNA for the CDR3: TGTGCCAGCACCCCCAGCACGGCCCAAGATACGCAGTATTTT. Encoded protein: CASTPSTAQDTQYF. The V gene is TRBV7-6, the J gene TRBJ2-3; the D is unclear. V was pared by 7 bases and J by 5 bases, with 16 bases between. Germline V gene sequence: CDR1 SGHVS, CDR2 FNYEAQ. This CDR3 is built from 14 residues.

This chain links TRBV2 with TRBJ2-3; D remains ambiguous. The CDR3 has 13 amino acids. Trimming stripped 4 bases from V and 1 base from J, with 6 bases between. Germline-derived CDR1 and CDR2 are SNHLY and FYNNEI. CDR3 residues: CASSGARTDTQYF. CDR3 sequence (DNA): TGTGCCAGCAGTGGGGCCCGCACAGATACGCAGTATTTT.